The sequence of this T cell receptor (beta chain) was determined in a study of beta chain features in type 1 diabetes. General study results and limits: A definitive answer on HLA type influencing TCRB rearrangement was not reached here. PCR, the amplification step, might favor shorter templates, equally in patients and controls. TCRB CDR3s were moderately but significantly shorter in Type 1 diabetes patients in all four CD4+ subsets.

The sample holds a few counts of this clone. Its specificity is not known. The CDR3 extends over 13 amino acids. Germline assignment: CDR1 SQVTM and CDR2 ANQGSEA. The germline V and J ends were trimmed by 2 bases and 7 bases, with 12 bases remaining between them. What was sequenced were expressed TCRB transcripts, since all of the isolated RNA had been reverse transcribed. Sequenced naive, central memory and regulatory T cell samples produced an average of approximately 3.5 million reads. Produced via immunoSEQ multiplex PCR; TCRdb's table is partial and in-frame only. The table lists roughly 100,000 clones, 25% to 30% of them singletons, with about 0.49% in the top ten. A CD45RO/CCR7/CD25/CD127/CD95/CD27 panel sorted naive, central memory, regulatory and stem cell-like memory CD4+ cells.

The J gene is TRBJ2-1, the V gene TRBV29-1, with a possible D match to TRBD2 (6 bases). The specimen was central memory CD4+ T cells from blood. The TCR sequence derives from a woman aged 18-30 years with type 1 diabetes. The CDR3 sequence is CSVERGGGNEQFF. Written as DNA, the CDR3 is TGCAGCGTTGAAAGGGGAGGTGGTAATGAGCAGTTCTTC.